This TCR beta chain appears in the sequencing data of a study of vaccination and CD4 T cells after COVID-19. Study information: At a median 72 days (range 14 to 241) after dose two, post-vaccine samples were obtained. A CEFX pool, an HIV-1 Nef pool, or else no peptide went into the control cultures.

Germline V gives CDR1 SNHLY, CDR2 FYNNEI. Trimming took 7 bases from V and 1 from J, leaving 6 bases between them. The CDR3 runs to 12 residues. About this clonotype itself: No antigen is known for it.

Sequencing of cultured CD4+ T cell DNA used the Oncomine TCR Beta short-read assay. Investigators isolated genomic DNA from cultured CD4+ T cells. One entry per CDR3 protein, called by TCRdb with MiXCR from the PCR reads. The sample records some 3,300 distinct CDR3 sequences, about 32% being singletons. The treatment denotes: approximately 10-day PBMC culture with coronavirus spike peptide pools or control peptides (ViraFEST assay). Study-level points and caveats: Researchers looked at relatively few convalescent patients and had no early post-infection timepoints.

The sequenced material came from CD4+ T cells from blood, cultured in vitro. This rearrangement joins TRBV2 to TRBJ2-3; D ambiguous. The source of this sequence is a human donor who had recovered from COVID-19. The CDR3, as DNA: TGTGCCAGCAATGTGGGCACAGATACGCAGTATTTT. It yields the protein CASNVGTDTQYF. Complete variable domain (other parts from reference TRBV2 and TRBJ2-3): EPEVTQTPSHQVTQMGQEVILRCVPISNHLYFYWYRQILGQKVEFLVSFYNNEISEKSEIFDDQFSVERPDGSNFTLKIRSTKLEDSAMYFCASNVGTDTQYFGPGTRLTVL.